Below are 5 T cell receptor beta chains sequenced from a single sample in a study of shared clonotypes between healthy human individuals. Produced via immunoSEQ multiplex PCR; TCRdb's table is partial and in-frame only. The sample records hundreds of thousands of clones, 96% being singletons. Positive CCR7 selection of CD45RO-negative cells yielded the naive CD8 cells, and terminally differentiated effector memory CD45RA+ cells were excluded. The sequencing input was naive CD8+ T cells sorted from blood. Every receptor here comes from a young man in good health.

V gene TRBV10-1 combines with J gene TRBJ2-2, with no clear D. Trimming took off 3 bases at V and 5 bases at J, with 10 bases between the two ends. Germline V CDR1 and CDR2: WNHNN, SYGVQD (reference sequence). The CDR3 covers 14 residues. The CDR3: CASSDGVFTGELFF. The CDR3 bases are TGCGCCAGCAGTGATGGTGTTTTTACCGGGGAGCTGTTTTTT.

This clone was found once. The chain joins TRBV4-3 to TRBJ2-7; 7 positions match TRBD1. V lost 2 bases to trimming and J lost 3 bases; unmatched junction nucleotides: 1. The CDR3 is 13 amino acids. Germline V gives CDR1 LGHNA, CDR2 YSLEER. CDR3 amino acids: CASSQWTGYEQYF. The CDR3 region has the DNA TGCGCCAGCAGCCAATGGACAGGCTACGAGCAGTACTTC.

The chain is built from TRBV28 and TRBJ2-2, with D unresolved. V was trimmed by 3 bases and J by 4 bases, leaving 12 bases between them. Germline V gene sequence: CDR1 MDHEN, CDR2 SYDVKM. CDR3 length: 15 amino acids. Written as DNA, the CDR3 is TGTGCCAGCAGTTTTGTGAGGTCCCCCACCGGGGAGCTGTTTTTT. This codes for CASSFVRSPTGELFF.

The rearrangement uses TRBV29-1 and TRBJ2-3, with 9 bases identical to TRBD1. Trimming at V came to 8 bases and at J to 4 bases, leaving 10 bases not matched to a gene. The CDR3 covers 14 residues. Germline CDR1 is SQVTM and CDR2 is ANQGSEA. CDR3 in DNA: TGCAGCTCCAGGGGACAGGGAAGTTCAGATACGCAGTATTTT. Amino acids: CSSRGQGSSDTQYF.

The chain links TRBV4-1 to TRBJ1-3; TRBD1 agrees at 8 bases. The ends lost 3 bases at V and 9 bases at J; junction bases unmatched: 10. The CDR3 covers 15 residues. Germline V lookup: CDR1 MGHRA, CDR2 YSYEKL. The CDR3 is CASSHLDRAPGTIYF. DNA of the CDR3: TGCGCCAGCAGCCACCTGGACAGGGCTCCGGGCACCATATATTTT.